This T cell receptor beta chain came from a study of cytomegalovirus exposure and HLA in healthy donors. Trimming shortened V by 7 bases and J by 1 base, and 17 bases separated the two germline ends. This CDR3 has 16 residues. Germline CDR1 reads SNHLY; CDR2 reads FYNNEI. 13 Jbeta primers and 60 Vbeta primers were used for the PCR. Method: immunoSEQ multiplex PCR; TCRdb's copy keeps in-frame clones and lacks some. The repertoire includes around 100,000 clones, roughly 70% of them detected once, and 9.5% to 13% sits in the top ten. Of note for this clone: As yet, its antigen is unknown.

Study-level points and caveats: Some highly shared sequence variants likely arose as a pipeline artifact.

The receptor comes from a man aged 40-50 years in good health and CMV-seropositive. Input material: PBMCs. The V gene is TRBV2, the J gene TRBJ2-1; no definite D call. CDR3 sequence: CASTVLERVSYNEQFF. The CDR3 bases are TGTGCCAGCACCGTTCTCGAGCGAGTATCCTACAATGAGCAGTTCTTC.